Below are 20 T cell receptor beta chains sequenced from a single sample in a study of CXCR3-negative and CXCR3-positive naive CD8 T cells. Broader study findings: A higher hydrophobicity marked the TRB CDR3s of CXCR3-positive naive cells versus CXCR3-negative naive cells.

It was by 5' RACE with UMI labels that the TRB cDNA libraries were prepared. For each CDR3 protein, TCRdb gives one entry from its re-call of the 5' RACE reads, without DNA. This listing includes approximately 90,000 distinct CDR3 sequences. These receptors have no identified antigens. Sample: naive CXCR3+ CD8+ T cells from blood. Subset: CD45RO-CCR7+CD27+CD95- naive CD8+ T cells expressing CXCR3 (TNR3+). The source is a human donor in good health. Some clones in this sample may be carry-over from other donors' samples.

The rearrangement joins TRBV7-9 to TRBJ2-7; the TCRdb call, TRBD1, lacks DNA for checking. This CDR3 spans 15 amino acids. The germline V gene encodes CDR1 SEHNR and CDR2 FQNEAQ (reference sequence). The CDR3 loop is CASSRQGLPNDEQYF.

This chain links TRBV6-6 with TRBJ1-2. The CDR3 extends over 13 amino acids. Germline-derived CDR1 and CDR2 are MNHNY and SVGAGI (reference sequence). CDR3: CASSPAVAYGYTF.

The V call is TRBV7-3, the J call TRBJ1-1. The length of the CDR3 is 15 residues. Germline V CDR1 and CDR2: SGHTA, FQGTGA. This CDR3 reads CASSPSGSLNTEAFF.

V is TRBV5-1 and J is TRBJ2-3; TCRdb reports TRBD2, a call that lacks DNA to check it against. This CDR3 spans 15 amino acids. Looked up from germline, CDR1 is SGHRS and CDR2 is YFSETQ. Here the CDR3 reads CASSRGDSRTDTQYF.

This chain connects TRBV6-5 to TRBJ1-2; the D call from TCRdb, TRBD1, cannot be confirmed without DNA. From germline, CDR1 is MNHEY and CDR2 SVGAGI. The CDR3 covers 17 residues. CDR3 residues: CASSYSSWDRDGYGYTF.

The rearrangement links TRBV28 to TRBJ1-5; TCRdb indicates TRBD1, and absent DNA this call remains unverified. Germline assignment: CDR1 MDHEN and CDR2 SYDVKM. The CDR3 consists of 16 residues. CDR3: CASSHGQGAGNQPQHF.

The J gene is TRBJ2-7, the V gene TRBV6-2 or TRBV6-3. CDR3 length equals 15 residues. Germline V gene sequence: CDR1 MNHEY, CDR2 SVGEGT. The CDR3 spells CASSPRGTDLFGGYF.

The chain is built from TRBV15 and TRBJ2-3; the TCRdb call, TRBD2, lacks DNA for checking. CDR3 size: 17 residues. Germline CDR1 reads LNHNV; CDR2 reads YYDKDF (reference sequence). The CDR3 region is CATSAQEGREFRDTQYF. Looking up the rest from reference TRBV15 and TRBJ2-3 gives the full variable domain: DAMVIQNPRYQVTQFGKPVTLSCSQTLNHNVMYWYQQKSSQAPKLLFHYYDKDFNNEADTPDNFQSRRPNTSFCFLDIRSPGLGDTAMYLCATSAQEGREFRDTQYFGPGTRLTVL.

The chain joins TRBV25-1 to TRBJ2-7. Looked up from germline, CDR1 is MGHDK and CDR2 is SYGVNS. The CDR3 loop spans 14 amino acids. CDR3 sequence: CASSEFFPGGEQYF.

This chain links TRBV6-5 with TRBJ2-3. CDR1 is MNHEY, CDR2 SVGAGI, per germline. The CDR3 loop spans 14 amino acids. CDR3 sequence: CATRGRTHTDTQYF.

V gene TRBV12-3 or TRBV12-4 combines with J gene TRBJ2-3; TCRdb's D call of TRBD2 is untestable without DNA. The CDR3 is made up of 13 amino acids. The CDR3 region is CASSLPLQDTQYF.

V usage is TRBV27 and J usage is TRBJ2-7; TCRdb's D call of TRBD2 is untestable without DNA. The CDR3 runs to 14 residues. Germline lookup yields CDR1 MNHEY and CDR2 SMNVEV (reference sequence). The CDR3: CASSLGTSGVEQYF.

This chain uses TRBV19 with TRBJ1-1; TCRdb's D gene call, TRBD1, goes unchecked for lack of DNA. The CDR3 covers 13 residues. Looked up from germline, CDR1 is LNHDA and CDR2 is SQIVND (reference sequence). CDR3 amino acids: CASSPGGSTEAFF.

The genes are TRBV7-9 and TRBJ1-1; TCRdb returns TRBD1, unconfirmable since there is no DNA. The CDR3 has 12 amino acids. CDR1 is SEHNR and CDR2 is FQNEAQ in the germline V gene (reference sequence). This CDR3 reads CASSNGGAEAFF.

The chain carries TRBV9 and TRBJ2-2; checking the TCRdb D call of TRBD1 is not possible without DNA. Germline V lookup: CDR1 SGDLS, CDR2 YYNGEE. The CDR3 spans 13 residues. CDR3 amino acids: CASSGTTTGELFF.

The chain combines TRBV28 with TRBJ2-1. The CDR3 runs 14 residues. CDR1 is MDHEN, CDR2 SYDVKM, per germline. The CDR3: CASSFTNPYNEQFF.

This chain uses TRBV27 with TRBJ2-1; TCRdb proposes TRBD2, but this gene call is untestable without DNA. Germline assignment: CDR1 MNHEY and CDR2 SMNVEV (reference sequence). The CDR3 runs 14 residues. CDR3 residues: CASSRLAGYNEQFF.

The chain combines TRBV4-1 with TRBJ2-2. The CDR3 is made up of 11 amino acids. The germline V gene encodes CDR1 MGHRA and CDR2 YSYEKL. The CDR3 loop reads CASSQSGELFF.

The chain uses TRBV12-3 or TRBV12-4 and TRBJ1-4; TCRdb lists TRBD1, though no DNA is available to test this call. CDR3 length: 17 amino acids. This CDR3 reads CASSPSSQTGEEEKLFF.

The chain carries TRBV28 and TRBJ2-1; TCRdb indicates TRBD2, and absent DNA this call remains unverified. The CDR3 loop spans 12 amino acids. Germline V gene data show CDR1 as MDHEN and CDR2 as SYDVKM. CDR3 loop: CASLAAYNEQFF.